The 7 T cell receptor beta chains below all came from one sample that was sequenced in a study of beta chain features in type 1 diabetes. What was sequenced were expressed TCRB transcripts, since all of the isolated RNA had been reverse transcribed. The table came from immunoSEQ multiplex PCR; TCRdb's copy has only in-frame clones and leaves some out. The sample yields roughly 240,000 clones, around 68% seen once. The sample comprised naive CD4+ T cells from blood. These receptor sequences come from a man aged 25-45 years in good health.

This chain connects TRBV6-5 to TRBJ2-5; maybe TRBD1 (5 bases). CDR3 length: 12 amino acids. Between the trimmed V and J ends, which lost 8 bases and 4 bases, there was a span of 11 bases. CDR1 is MNHEY and CDR2 is SVGAGI in the germline V gene. The CDR3, as DNA: TGTGCCAGCTCCTCGACAGTAGAGACCCAGTACTTC. It specifies CASSSTVETQYF.

The chain combines TRBV5-1 with TRBJ2-7; 10 bases line up with TRBD2. The CDR3 has 15 residues. V shed 3 bases, J shed 3 bases, and the junction held 6 bases outside the gene matches. Germline CDR1 and CDR2: SGHRS and YFSETQ. CDR3 in amino acids: CASSSASGSFYEQYF. CDR3 in DNA: TGCGCCAGCAGCTCAGCTAGCGGGAGCTTCTACGAGCAGTACTTC.

The rearrangement uses TRBV18 and TRBJ2-3; no definite D call. CDR3 length equals 12 residues. Germline CDR1 reads KGHSH; CDR2 reads LQKENI. Trimming stripped 6 bases from V and 4 bases from J, with 8 bases between. CDR3 DNA sequence: TGTGCCAGCTCGCCCTACGCAGATACGCAGTATTTT. Protein product: CASSPYADTQYF.

The rearrangement uses TRBV7-2 and TRBJ2-7; TRBD1 matches 9 bases. Germline CDR1 is SGHTA and CDR2 is FQGNSA. The ends lost 6 bases at V and 7 bases at J; junction bases unmatched: 10. The CDR3 contains 14 residues. CDR3 loop: CASRTGTGSGEQYF. The CDR3 coding sequence is TGTGCCAGCAGAACCGGGACAGGGTCAGGGGAGCAGTACTTC.

The chain links TRBV4-1 to TRBJ2-6; D is unresolved. The CDR3 runs 13 residues. Trimming removed 6 bases from V and 3 bases from J, with 6 bases in between. Germline CDR1 and CDR2: MGHRA and YSYEKL. The CDR3 here is CASRPNGANVLTF. The CDR3 region has the DNA TGCGCCAGCAGACCTAATGGGGCCAACGTCCTGACTTTC.

The chain joins TRBV5-4 to TRBJ2-3; 9 bases align to TRBD2. V was pared by 3 bases and J by 4 bases, with 12 bases of the junction left unmatched. The germline V gene encodes CDR1 SGHNT and CDR2 YYREEE (reference sequence). This CDR3 region has 17 residues. CDR3 residues: CASSSAESGRIADTQYF. The CDR3 coding sequence is TGTGCCAGCAGCTCCGCCGAGAGCGGGAGGATCGCAGATACGCAGTATTTT.

The J gene is TRBJ2-2, the V gene TRBV30; D is unresolved. Between the trimmed V and J ends, which lost 3 bases and 6 bases, there was a span of 14 bases. The CDR3 is 14 amino acids. Germline assignment: CDR1 GTSNPN and CDR2 SVGIG (reference sequence). CDR3 DNA: TGTGCCTGGAGGGAGACACCCAATGCCGGGGAGCTGTTTTTT. Translating it yields CAWRETPNAGELFF.